This paragraph reports one T cell receptor (beta chain). Its matching antigen is unknown. This sample was included in a study of OX40 agonist ivuxolimab in advanced cancers. Profiled with immunoSEQ multiplex PCR; TCRdb holds only in-frame clones, not every one. The sample has 55,000 to 75,000 clones; about 86% are singletons. Study-wide findings and caveats: Also showing low normalized T-cell clonal expansion were some of the nonresponders. Among T cells, CD8+ cells averaged more expanded clones than CD4+ cells.

Germline assignment: CDR1 MDHEN and CDR2 SYDVKM. The CDR3 extends over 15 amino acids. V trimming: 4 bases; J trimming: 0 bases; junction bases outside the gene matches: 5. The chain is built from TRBV28 and TRBJ1-1, with TRBD1 identical over 7 bases. This specimen was CD4+ or CD8+ T cells sorted from blood, taken in a trial of the OX40 agonist ivuxolimab. This clonotype was obtained from an adult with an advanced solid tumor such as melanoma, head and neck, liver or kidney cancer. CDR3 sequence reads: CASSSGTALNTEAFF. CDR3 sequence (DNA): TGTGCCAGCAGTTCGGGGACAGCCTTGAACACTGAAGCTTTCTTT. Together with reference TRBV28 and TRBJ1-1, the CDR3 gives the full variable domain: DVKVTQSSRYLVKRTGEKVFLECVQDMDHENMFWYRQDPGLGLRLIYFSYDVKMKEKGDIPEGYSVSREKKERFSLILESASTNQTSMYLCASSSGTALNTEAFFGQGTRLTVV.